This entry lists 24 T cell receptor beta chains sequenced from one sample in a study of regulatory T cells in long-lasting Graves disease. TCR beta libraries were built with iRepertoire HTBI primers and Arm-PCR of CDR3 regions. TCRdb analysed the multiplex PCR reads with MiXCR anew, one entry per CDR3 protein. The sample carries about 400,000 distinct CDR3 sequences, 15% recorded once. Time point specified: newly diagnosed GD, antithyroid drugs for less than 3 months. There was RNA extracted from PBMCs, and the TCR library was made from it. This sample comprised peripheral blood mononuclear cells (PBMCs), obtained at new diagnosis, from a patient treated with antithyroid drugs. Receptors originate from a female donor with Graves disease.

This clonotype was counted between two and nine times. The CDR3 nucleotides are TGTGCCAGCAGTGATACCTCGGGTGGAGGAGATACGCAGTATTTT. The encoded protein is CASSDTSGGGDTQYF. The V and J genes are TRBV28 and TRBJ2-3, with D possibly matching TRBD2 (5 bases). Germline-derived CDR1 and CDR2 are MDHEN and SYDVKM. The V gene lost 5 bases and the J gene lost 5 bases, with 17 bases spanning the gap. The CDR3 contains 15 residues.

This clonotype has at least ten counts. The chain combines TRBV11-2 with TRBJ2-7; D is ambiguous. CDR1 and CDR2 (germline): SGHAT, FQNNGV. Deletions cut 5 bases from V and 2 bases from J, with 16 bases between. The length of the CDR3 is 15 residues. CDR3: CASSPRTLETYEQYF. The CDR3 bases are TGTGCCAGCAGCCCCCGGACCCTTGAGACCTACGAGCAGTACTTC.

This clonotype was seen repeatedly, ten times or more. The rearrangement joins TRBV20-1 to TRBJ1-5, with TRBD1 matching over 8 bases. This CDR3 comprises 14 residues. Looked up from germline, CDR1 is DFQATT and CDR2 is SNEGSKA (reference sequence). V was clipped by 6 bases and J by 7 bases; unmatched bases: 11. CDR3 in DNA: TGCAGTGCCCATCAGGGGGCGGAAAGCCAGCCCCAGCATTTT. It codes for CSAHQGAESQPQHF.

CDR3: CASSLRRSSGRAQETQYF. CDR3 bases: TGTGCCAGCAGCTTAAGGCGGTCTAGCGGGAGGGCCCAGGAGACCCAGTACTTC. The chain links TRBV7-2 to TRBJ2-5; 12 bases align to TRBD2. The CDR3 spans 18 residues. V was clipped by 2 bases and J by 5 bases; unmatched bases: 12. Germline V CDR1 and CDR2: SGHTA, FQGNSA.

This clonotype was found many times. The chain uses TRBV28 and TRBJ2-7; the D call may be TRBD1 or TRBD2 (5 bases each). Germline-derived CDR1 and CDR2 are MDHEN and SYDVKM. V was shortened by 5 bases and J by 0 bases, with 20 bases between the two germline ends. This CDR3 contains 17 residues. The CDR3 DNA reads TGTGCCAGCAGTGCCCGGGTGGGGACGGAAAACTCCTACGAGCAGTACTTC. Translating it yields CASSARVGTENSYEQYF.

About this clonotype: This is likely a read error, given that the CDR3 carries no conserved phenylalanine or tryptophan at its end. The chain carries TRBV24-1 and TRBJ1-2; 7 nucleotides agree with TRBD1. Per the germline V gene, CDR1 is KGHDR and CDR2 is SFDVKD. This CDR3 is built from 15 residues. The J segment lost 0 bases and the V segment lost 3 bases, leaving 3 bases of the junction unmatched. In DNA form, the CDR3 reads TGTGCCACCAGTGATCCAGGACAGGCTAACTATGGCTACACCCTC. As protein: CATSDPGQANYGYTL.

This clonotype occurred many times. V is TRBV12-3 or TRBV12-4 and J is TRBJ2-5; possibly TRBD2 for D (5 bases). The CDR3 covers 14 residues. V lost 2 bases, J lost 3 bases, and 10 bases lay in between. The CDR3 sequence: CASSLREAEETQYF. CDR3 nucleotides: TGTGCCAGCAGTTTACGGGAAGCGGAAGAGACCCAGTACTTC.

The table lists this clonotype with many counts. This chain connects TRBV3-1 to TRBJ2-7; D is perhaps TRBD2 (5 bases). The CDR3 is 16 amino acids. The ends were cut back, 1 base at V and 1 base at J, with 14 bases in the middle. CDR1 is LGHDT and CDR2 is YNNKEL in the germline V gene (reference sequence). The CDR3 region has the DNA TGTGCCAGCAGCCAAGGGTCTCTAGCTGTATCCTACGAGCAGTACTTC. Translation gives CASSQGSLAVSYEQYF.

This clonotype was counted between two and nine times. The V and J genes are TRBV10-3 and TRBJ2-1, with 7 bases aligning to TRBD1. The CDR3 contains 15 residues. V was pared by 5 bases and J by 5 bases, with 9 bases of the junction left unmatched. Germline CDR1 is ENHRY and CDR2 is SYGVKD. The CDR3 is CAISSSGTVNNEQFF. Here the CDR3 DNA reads TGTGCCATCAGTTCGTCCGGGACAGTCAACAATGAGCAGTTCTTC.

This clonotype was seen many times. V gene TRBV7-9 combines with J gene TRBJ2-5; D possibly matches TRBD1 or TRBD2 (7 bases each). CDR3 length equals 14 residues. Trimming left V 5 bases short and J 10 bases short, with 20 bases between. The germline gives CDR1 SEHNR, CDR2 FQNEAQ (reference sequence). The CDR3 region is CASSLTDRAGDQYF. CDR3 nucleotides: TGTGCCAGCAGCCTAACCGACAGGGCGGGGGACCAGTACTTC.

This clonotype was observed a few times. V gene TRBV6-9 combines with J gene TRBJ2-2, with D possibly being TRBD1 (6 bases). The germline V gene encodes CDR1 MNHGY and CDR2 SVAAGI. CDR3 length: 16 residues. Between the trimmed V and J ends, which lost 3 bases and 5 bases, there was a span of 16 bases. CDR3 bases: TGTGCCAGCAGTTACCCCAGGGGTACCGTTACCGGGGAGCTGTTTTTT. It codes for CASSYPRGTVTGELFF.

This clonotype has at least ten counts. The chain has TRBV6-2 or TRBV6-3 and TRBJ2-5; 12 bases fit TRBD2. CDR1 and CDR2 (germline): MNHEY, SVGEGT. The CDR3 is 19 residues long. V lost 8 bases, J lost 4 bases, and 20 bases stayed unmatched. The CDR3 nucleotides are TGTGCCAGCGGCCACCGATGGTCTAGCGGGAGGGCTGATCGAGAGACCCAGTACTTC. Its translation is CASGHRWSSGRADRETQYF.

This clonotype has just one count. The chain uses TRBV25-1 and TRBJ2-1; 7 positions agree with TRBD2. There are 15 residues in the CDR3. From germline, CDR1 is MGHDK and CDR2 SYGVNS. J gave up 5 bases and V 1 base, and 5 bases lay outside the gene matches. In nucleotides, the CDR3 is TGTGCCAGCAGTGAATCTGTGAGCGGGAACAATGAGCAGTTCTTC. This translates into CASSESVSGNNEQFF.

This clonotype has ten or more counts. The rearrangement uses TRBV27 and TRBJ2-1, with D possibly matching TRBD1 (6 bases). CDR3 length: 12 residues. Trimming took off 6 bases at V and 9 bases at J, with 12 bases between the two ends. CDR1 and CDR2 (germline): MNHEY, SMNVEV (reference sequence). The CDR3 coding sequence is TGTGCCAGCAGCACCCTAGGGGGTGAGCAGTTCTTC. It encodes CASSTLGGEQFF.

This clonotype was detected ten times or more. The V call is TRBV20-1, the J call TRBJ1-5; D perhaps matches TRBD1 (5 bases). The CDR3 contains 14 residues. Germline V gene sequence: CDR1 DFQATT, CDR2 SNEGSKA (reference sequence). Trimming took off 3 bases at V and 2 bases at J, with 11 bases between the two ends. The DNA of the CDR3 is TGCAGTGCTAGTGGCGGGGGACGCAATCAGCCCCAGCATTTT. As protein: CSASGGGRNQPQHF.

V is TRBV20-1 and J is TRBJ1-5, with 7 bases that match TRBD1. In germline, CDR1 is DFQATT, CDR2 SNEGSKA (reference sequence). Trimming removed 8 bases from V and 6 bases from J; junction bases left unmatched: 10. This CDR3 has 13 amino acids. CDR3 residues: CSPGQEPPQPQHF. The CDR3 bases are TGCAGTCCCGGACAGGAACCTCCTCAGCCCCAGCATTTT.

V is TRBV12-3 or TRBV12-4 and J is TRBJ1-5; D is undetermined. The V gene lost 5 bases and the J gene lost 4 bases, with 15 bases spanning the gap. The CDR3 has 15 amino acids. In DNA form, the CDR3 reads TGTGCCAGCAGTCGGCCGGAGGTGGGGAATCAGCCCCAGCATTTT. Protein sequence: CASSRPEVGNQPQHF.

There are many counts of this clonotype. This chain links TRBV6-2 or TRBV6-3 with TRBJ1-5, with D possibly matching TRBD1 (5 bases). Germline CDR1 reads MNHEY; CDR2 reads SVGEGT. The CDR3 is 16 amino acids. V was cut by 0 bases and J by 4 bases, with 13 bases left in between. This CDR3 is CASSYSKGRRNQPQHF. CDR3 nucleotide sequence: TGTGCCAGCAGTTACTCCAAGGGACGGAGGAATCAGCCCCAGCATTTT.

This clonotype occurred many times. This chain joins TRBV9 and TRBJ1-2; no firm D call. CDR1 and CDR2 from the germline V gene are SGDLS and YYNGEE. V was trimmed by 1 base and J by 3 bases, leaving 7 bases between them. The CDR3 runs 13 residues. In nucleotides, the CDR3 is TGTGCCAGCAGCGTACAGGAGGACTATGGCTACACCTTC. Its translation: CASSVQEDYGYTF.

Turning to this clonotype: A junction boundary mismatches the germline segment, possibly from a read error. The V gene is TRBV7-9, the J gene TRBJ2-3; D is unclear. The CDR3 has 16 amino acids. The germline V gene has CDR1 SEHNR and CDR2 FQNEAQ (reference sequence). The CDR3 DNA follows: TGTGCCAGCAGCTCAACCGAGCTATTAAGCACAGATACGCGGTATTTT. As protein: CASSSTELLSTDTRYF.

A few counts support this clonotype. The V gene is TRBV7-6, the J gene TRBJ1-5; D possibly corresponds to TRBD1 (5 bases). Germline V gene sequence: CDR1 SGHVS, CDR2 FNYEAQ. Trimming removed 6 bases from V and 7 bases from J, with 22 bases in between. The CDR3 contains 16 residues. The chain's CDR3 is CASSSTGGREGQPQHF. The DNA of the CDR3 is TGTGCCAGCAGTTCAACTGGGGGTAGGGAGGGCCAGCCCCAGCATTTT.

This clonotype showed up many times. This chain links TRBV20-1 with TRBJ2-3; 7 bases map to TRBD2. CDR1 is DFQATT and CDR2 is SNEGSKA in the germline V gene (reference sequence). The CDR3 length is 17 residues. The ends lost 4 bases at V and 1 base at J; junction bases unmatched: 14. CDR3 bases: TGCAGTGCTACTCCCCATCCGAGCGGGGTCCGCACAGATACGCAGTATTTT. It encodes CSATPHPSGVRTDTQYF.

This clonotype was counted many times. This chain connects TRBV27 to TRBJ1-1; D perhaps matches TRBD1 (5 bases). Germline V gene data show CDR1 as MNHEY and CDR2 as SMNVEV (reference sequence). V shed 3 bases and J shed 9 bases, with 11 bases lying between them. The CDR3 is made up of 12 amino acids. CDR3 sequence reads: CASSLLGEKAFF. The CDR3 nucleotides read TGTGCCAGCAGTTTGTTAGGGGAGAAAGCTTTCTTT.

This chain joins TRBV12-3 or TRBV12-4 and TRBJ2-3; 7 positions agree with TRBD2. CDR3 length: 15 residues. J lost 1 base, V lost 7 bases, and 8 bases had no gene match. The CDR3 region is CASTLSSGGTDTQYF. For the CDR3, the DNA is TGTGCCAGCACCCTCTCCAGCGGGGGCACAGATACGCAGTATTTT.